The present TCR beta chain was sequenced within a study of cytomegalovirus exposure and HLA in healthy donors. The donors were in the roughly 130-subject validation cohort, distinct from the roughly 670-subject first cohort. Remarks on this clone: The antigen remains undetermined.

TCRdb's table, derived via immunoSEQ multiplex PCR, lists solely in-frame clones and lacks some. In the table there are fewer than 300,000 clones, roughly 90% of which are singletons. Findings and caveats of the study: A list of 150 or so TCR beta chains associated with cytomegalovirus was given. A later analysis found first-cohort TCR clusters tended to co-occur in the 130 or so validation repertoires.

The V gene lost 2 bases and the J gene lost 7 bases, with 10 bases spanning the gap. CDR1 SGDLS and CDR2 YYNGEE come from the germline V gene. The CDR3 covers 13 residues. The sample comprised PBMCs. The sequence derives from a woman aged 18-35 years in good health and CMV-seronegative. The rearrangement links TRBV9 to TRBJ1-5; no definite D call. The CDR3 spells CASSVEYWQPQHF. Written as DNA, the CDR3 is TGTGCCAGCAGCGTTGAGTACTGGCAGCCCCAGCATTTT. Full variable domain (rest looked up from reference TRBV9 and TRBJ1-5): DSGVTQTPKHLITATGQRVTLRCSPRSGDLSVYWYQQSLDQGLQFLIQYYNGEERAKGNILERFSAQQFPDLHSELNLSSLELGDSALYFCASSVEYWQPQHFGDGTRLSIL.